Following are 20 T cell receptor beta chains from one sample sequenced in a study of cytomegalovirus exposure and HLA in healthy donors. Using immunoSEQ multiplex PCR, the repertoire was profiled, and TCRdb retains in-frame clones only, with some absent. Altogether just under 75,000 clones are present, 90% to 95% being singletons, with the ten largest covering approximately 3%. Sequencing was done on a sample of PBMCs. These receptors were collected from a woman aged 18-35 years in good health and CMV-seropositive.

J is TRBJ2-2 and V is TRBV7-9; 7 nucleotides line up with TRBD1. V lost 5 bases and J lost 4; bases outside the gene matches: 10. This CDR3 comprises 16 residues. CDR1 is SEHNR and CDR2 is FQNEAQ in the germline V gene (reference sequence). The CDR3: CASSPGEGASTGELFF. CDR3 coding DNA: TGTGCCAGCAGCCCCGGAGAGGGGGCTTCCACCGGGGAGCTGTTTTTT.

V and J are TRBV27 and TRBJ2-7; 10 bases agree with TRBD2. Germline V gene sequence: CDR1 MNHEY, CDR2 SMNVEV (reference sequence). The J segment lost 2 bases and the V segment lost 6 bases, leaving 7 bases of the junction unmatched. This CDR3 has 15 amino acids. The CDR3 here is CASRSSGRGTYEQYF. The CDR3 DNA sequence: TGTGCCAGCAGGTCGAGCGGGAGGGGAACCTACGAGCAGTACTTC.

V and J are TRBV19 and TRBJ2-3, with 7 nucleotides matching TRBD2. The V segment lost 6 bases and the J segment 4 bases; nucleotides outside the gene matches: 7. Per the germline V gene, CDR1 is LNHDA and CDR2 is SQIVND (reference sequence). This CDR3 is built from 14 residues. The CDR3 DNA is TGTGCCAGTAGCTCAAGCGGGGTTCCAGATACGCAGTATTTT. Amino acid sequence: CASSSSGVPDTQYF.

The chain is built from TRBV6-6 and TRBJ1-4, with a tentative D call TRBD1 (5 bases). Deletions cut 6 bases from V and 0 bases from J, with 11 bases between. CDR1 is MNHNY, CDR2 SVGAGI, per germline (reference sequence). This CDR3 contains 15 residues. The CDR3: CASSPTGPTNEKLFF. For the CDR3, the DNA is TGTGCCAGCAGCCCTACAGGTCCAACTAATGAAAAACTGTTTTTT.

The genes are TRBV6-1 and TRBJ2-7; D may be TRBD1 (6 bases). Trimming removed 10 bases at V and 4 bases at J, with 14 bases between. The germline CDR1 and CDR2 sequences are MNHNS and SASEGT. CDR3 length: 12 residues. The DNA of the CDR3 is TGTGCCACTACCGAAAGGGGGTACGAGCAGTACTTC. Residues: CATTERGYEQYF.

This clone was observed once. This chain uses TRBV6-6 with TRBJ1-2, with TRBD1 matching 7 bases. Germline V CDR1 and CDR2: MNHNY, SVGAGI (reference sequence). J gave up 3 bases and V 6 bases, and 7 bases lay outside the gene matches. This CDR3 is built from 14 residues. This chain's CDR3 is CASRRDSADYGYTF. In nucleotides, the CDR3 is TGTGCCAGCAGAAGGGACAGCGCGGACTATGGCTACACCTTC.

J is TRBJ1-1 and V is TRBV9, with D uncertain. CDR1 is SGDLS, CDR2 YYNGEE, per germline. The CDR3 contains 14 residues. V lost 4 bases, J lost 5 bases, and 15 bases lay in between. Written as DNA, the CDR3 is TGTGCCAGCAGCACTAGTCCACGAGGAACTGAAGCTTTCTTT. Translating it yields CASSTSPRGTEAFF.

The chain recombines TRBV6-5 with TRBJ2-5; 8 bases agree with TRBD2. Per the germline V gene, CDR1 is MNHEY and CDR2 is SVGAGI. This CDR3 comprises 15 residues. V lost 5 bases, J lost 5 bases, and 10 bases stayed unmatched. The CDR3 loop reads CASSRGLGNEETQYF. The CDR3 bases are TGTGCCAGCAGTAGGGGACTAGGGAACGAGGAGACCCAGTACTTC.

The chain links TRBV6-6 to TRBJ1-2; D is unresolved. V lost 2 bases and J 2 bases, leaving 6 bases between the germline ends. CDR1 and CDR2 from the germline V gene are MNHNY and SVGAGI (reference sequence). The CDR3 runs to 13 residues. The CDR3 region has the DNA TGTGCCAGCAGTTACGATAGCAACTATGGCTACACCTTC. It translates to CASSYDSNYGYTF.

The rearrangement uses TRBV5-1 and TRBJ1-3; 8 bases are shared with TRBD1. The CDR3 is made up of 20 amino acids. The germline V gene has CDR1 SGHRS and CDR2 YFSETQ. Germline trimming cut 0 bases from V and 0 bases from J; bases unmatched to any gene: 14. CDR3 residues: CASSLGFGQGTLASGNTIYF. The CDR3 DNA reads TGCGCCAGCAGCTTGGGCTTCGGACAGGGTACGCTCGCCTCTGGAAACACCATATATTTT.

This rearrangement joins TRBV28 to TRBJ1-1; D perhaps matches TRBD1 (6 bases). The CDR3 covers 17 residues. Germline CDR1 reads MDHEN; CDR2 reads SYDVKM. V lost 4 bases and J 0 bases, leaving 18 bases between the germline ends. CDR3 sequence: CASSSLRGAAVNTEAFF. The CDR3 bases are TGTGCCAGCAGTTCCCTTCGGGGGGCGGCGGTGAACACTGAAGCTTTCTTT.

The V gene is TRBV28, the J gene TRBJ2-1; 9 bases are shared with TRBD2. The germline gives CDR1 MDHEN, CDR2 SYDVKM. The CDR3 extends over 16 amino acids. After removal of 5 bases from V and 4 bases from J, the junction contained 9 bases not matched to a gene. The CDR3 sequence: CASSTLGAGGYNEQFF. In DNA form, the CDR3 reads TGTGCCAGCAGTACCCTAGGGGCGGGAGGGTACAATGAGCAGTTCTTC. The full variable domain, completed using reference TRBV28 and TRBJ2-1, is DVKVTQSSRYLVKRTGEKVFLECVQDMDHENMFWYRQDPGLGLRLIYFSYDVKMKEKGDIPEGYSVSREKKERFSLILESASTNQTSMYLCASSTLGAGGYNEQFFGPGTRLTVL.

This sequence joins TRBV29-1 and TRBJ1-2, with a possible D match to TRBD1 (6 bases). CDR3 length: 14 residues. Per the germline V gene, CDR1 is SQVTM and CDR2 is ANQGSEA. Deletions cut 4 bases from V and 6 bases from J, with 18 bases between. The chain's CDR3 is CSVVGEGRGHGYTF. For the CDR3, the DNA is TGCAGCGTTGTCGGCGAGGGCAGGGGCCATGGCTACACCTTC.

The chain is built from TRBV6-5 and TRBJ1-3, with unresolved D. The germline V gene encodes CDR1 MNHEY and CDR2 SVGAGI. V lost 8 bases, J lost 0 bases, and 8 bases lay in between. This CDR3 has 13 residues. Here the CDR3 DNA reads TGTGCCAGCCGGGATTTCTCTGGAAACACCATATATTTT. Translation gives CASRDFSGNTIYF.

V gene TRBV19 combines with J gene TRBJ2-3; a weak D match, TRBD2 (6 bases). This CDR3 spans 15 amino acids. CDR1 and CDR2 (germline): LNHDA, SQIVND (reference sequence). V lost 3 bases to trimming and J lost 1 base, with 11 bases between them. The CDR3 DNA follows: TGTGCCAGTAGTATGCAGGGAGGTGGCACAGATACGCAGTATTTT. Residues: CASSMQGGGTDTQYF.

The chain is built from TRBV19 and TRBJ2-1; 9 positions match TRBD1. J gave up 12 bases and V 5 bases, and 5 bases lay outside the gene matches. The CDR3 has 12 amino acids. CDR1 is LNHDA and CDR2 is SQIVND in the germline V gene (reference sequence). The CDR3, as DNA: TGTGCCAGTAGTCTGGGACAGGGTAGGCAGTTCTTC. Its translation is CASSLGQGRQFF.

DNA of the CDR3: TGTGCCAGCAGGGATCTCAGACTAGCGGGAGGCGTAAATGAGCAGTTCTTC. It codes for CASRDLRLAGGVNEQFF. V and J are TRBV7-9 and TRBJ2-1, with 13 bases that match TRBD2. Germline V gene data show CDR1 as SEHNR and CDR2 as FQNEAQ (reference sequence). This CDR3 is 17 amino acids long. V lost 6 bases to trimming and J lost 7 bases; unmatched junction nucleotides: 12.

The rearrangement links TRBV6-1 to TRBJ2-7; TRBD2 agrees at 7 bases. Germline values: CDR1 MNHNS, CDR2 SASEGT. V was pared by 3 bases and J by 2 bases, with 7 bases of the junction left unmatched. CDR3 size: 15 residues. The CDR3 DNA sequence: TGTGCCAGCAGTGATATCTGGGAGGGAGCCTACGAGCAGTACTTC. It encodes CASSDIWEGAYEQYF.

The J gene is TRBJ1-1, the V gene TRBV6-1; unclear D gene. The CDR3 has 13 amino acids. The germline gives CDR1 MNHNS, CDR2 SASEGT. Trimming removed 8 bases at V and 4 bases at J, with 14 bases between. Here the CDR3 reads CASSTTWSTEAFF. Here the CDR3 DNA reads TGTGCCAGCTCTACAACTTGGAGCACTGAAGCTTTCTTT.

The chain has TRBV18 and TRBJ2-3; D uncertain. Germline CDR1 KGHSH, CDR2 LQKENI. The CDR3 consists of 12 residues. Trimming took off 3 bases at V and 4 bases at J, with 5 bases between the two ends. DNA for the CDR3: TGTGCCAGCTCACCGCAGGCAGATACGCAGTATTTT. This codes for CASSPQADTQYF.